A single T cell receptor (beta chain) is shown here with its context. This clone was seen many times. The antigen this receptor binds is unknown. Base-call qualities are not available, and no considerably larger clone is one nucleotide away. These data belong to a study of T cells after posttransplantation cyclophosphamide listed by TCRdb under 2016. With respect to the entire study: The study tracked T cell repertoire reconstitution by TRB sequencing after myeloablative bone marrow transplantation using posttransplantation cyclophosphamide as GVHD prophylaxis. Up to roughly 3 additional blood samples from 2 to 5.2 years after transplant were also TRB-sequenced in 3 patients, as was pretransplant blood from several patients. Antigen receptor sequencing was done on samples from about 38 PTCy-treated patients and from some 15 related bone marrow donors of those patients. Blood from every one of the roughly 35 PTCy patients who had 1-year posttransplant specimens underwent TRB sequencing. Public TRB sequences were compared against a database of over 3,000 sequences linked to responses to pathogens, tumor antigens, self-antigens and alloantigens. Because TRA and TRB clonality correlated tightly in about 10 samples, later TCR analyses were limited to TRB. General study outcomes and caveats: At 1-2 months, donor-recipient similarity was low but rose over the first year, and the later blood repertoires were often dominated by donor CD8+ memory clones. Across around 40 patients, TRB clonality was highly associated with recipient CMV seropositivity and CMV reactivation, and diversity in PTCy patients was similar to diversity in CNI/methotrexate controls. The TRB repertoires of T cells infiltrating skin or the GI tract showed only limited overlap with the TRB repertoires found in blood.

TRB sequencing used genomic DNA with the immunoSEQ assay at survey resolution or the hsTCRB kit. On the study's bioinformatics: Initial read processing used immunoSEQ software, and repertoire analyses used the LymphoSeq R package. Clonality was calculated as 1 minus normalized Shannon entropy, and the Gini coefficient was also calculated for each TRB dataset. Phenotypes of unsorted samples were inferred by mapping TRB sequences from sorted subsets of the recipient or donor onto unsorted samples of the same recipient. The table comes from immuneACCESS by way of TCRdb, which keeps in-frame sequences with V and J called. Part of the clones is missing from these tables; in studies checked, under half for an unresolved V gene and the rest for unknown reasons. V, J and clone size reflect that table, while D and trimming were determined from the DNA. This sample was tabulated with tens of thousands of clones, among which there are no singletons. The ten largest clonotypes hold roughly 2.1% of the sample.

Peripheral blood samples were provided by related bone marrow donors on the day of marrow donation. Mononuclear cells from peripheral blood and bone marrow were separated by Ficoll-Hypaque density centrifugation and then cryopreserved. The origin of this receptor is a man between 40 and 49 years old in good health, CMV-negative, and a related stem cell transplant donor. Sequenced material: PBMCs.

The CDR3 corresponds to CASSIENEQFF. The DNA is as follows: TGTGCCAGCTCAATCGAGAATGAGCAGTTCTTC. In this chain, TRBV18 is recombined with TRBJ2-1; the D gene remains uncertain. Counted from cysteine to phenylalanine, this CDR3 has 11 amino acids. Only the CDR3 DNA is retained, 33 bases long and in frame from the first base. V and J are truncated by 5 bases and 7 bases respectively, leaving an intervening sequence of 6 bases. As encoded in the germline V gene, CDR1 is KGHSH while CDR2 is LQKENI.